This T cell receptor (beta chain) was sequenced during a study of CD8+ T cells in alopecia areata. Across the whole study: The tofacitinib course ran for 6 to 18 months and was followed by 6 months off drug.

With respect to this clone: Its matching antigen is unknown.

General observations from the study: Researchers report lesional scalp, most notably alopecia totalis/universalis, outstripped normal scalp in clonality. Tofacitinib delivered significant drops in scalp clonality and in expanded CD8+ clones among the top 100.

Deletions cut 2 bases from V and 8 bases from J, with 10 bases between. The germline V gene encodes CDR1 GTSNPN and CDR2 SVGIG (reference sequence). The CDR3 is 12 residues long. The treatment was: oral pan-JAK inhibitor, 5-10 mg twice daily. Patients with alopecia areata provided lesional scalp punch biopsies as well as peripheral blood. Investigators isolated RNA and reverse transcribed it into cDNA to act as the sequencing template. Sequencing was performed with immunoSEQ multiplex PCR; in TCRdb, only in-frame clones are kept and a portion is missing. This table holds 270,000 or so clones, more than 45% found once.

The source is a human donor with alopecia areata. The specimen comprised CD4+ T cells sorted from blood, sampled at week 24, from a patient treated with tofacitinib. The chain recombines TRBV30 with TRBJ2-1; no firm D call. Written as DNA, the CDR3 is TGTGCCTGGAGTCATTGGGTTGATGAGCAGTTCTTC. Its translation is CAWSHWVDEQFF.